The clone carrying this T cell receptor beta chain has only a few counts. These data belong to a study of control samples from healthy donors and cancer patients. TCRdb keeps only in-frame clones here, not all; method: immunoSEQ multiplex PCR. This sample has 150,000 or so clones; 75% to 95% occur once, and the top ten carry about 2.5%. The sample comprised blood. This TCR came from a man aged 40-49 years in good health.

The CDR3: CASSYGGNTGELFF. CDR3 sequence (DNA): TGTGCCAGCAGCTACGGAGGCAACACCGGGGAGCTGTTTTTT. The V call is TRBV7-9, the J call TRBJ2-2, with D possibly TRBD2 on 5 matching bases. This CDR3 spans 14 amino acids. The ends were cut back, 4 bases at V and 2 bases at J, with 8 bases in the middle. Germline CDR1 SEHNR, CDR2 FQNEAQ (reference sequence).